This TCR beta chain derives from a study of control samples from healthy donors and cancer patients. The V gene's germline CDR1 is SGDLS and CDR2 YYNGEE. This CDR3 is built from 19 residues. Trimming at V came to 0 bases and at J to 7 bases, leaving 19 bases not matched to a gene. The protocol was immunoSEQ multiplex PCR, while the TCRdb copy is restricted to in-frame clones and leaves out a portion. Of tens of thousands of clones listed, 70% were seen once; the top ten hold 17%. This clone was observed a few times. This TCR was recovered from a male donor with melanoma. The chain uses TRBV9 and TRBJ2-4; 7 bases align to TRBD1. The sequencing input was formalin-fixed, paraffin-embedded tissue. The CDR3 spells CASSVGAGEGARPVNIQYF. The CDR3 DNA reads as TGTGCCAGCAGCGTAGGAGCTGGTGAGGGGGCGCGGCCAGTGAACATTCAGTACTTC.